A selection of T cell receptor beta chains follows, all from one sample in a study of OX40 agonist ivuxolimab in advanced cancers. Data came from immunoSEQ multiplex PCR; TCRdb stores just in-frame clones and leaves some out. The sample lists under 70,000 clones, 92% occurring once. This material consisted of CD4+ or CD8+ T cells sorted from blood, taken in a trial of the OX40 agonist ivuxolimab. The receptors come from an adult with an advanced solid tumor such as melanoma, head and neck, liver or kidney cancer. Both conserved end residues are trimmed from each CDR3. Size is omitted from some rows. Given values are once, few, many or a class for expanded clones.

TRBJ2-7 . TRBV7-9 ASSRSPSSYEQY
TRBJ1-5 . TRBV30 AWSVGQGNQPQH
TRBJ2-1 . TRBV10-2 ASSPGHGPNEQF
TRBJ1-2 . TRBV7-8 ASSLYNFGDTNYGYT
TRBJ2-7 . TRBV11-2 ASSQVGVSYEQY
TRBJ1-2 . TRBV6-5 ASSFAGGAGYT
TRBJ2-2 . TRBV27 ASSFRQGVYTGELF
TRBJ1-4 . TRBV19 ASSYRGREKLF
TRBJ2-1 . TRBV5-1 ASTLMGITNEQF
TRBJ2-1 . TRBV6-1 ASSERPGSYNEQF
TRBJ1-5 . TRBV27 ASGQGAQH
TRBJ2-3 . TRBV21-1 ASSQQPVPSTDTQY
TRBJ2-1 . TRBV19 ASSPGEPDYNEQF
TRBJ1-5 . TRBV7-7 ASSYGTRESNQPQH
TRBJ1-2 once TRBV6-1 ATRAGSYGYT
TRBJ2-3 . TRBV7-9 ASSYTGATSTDTQY
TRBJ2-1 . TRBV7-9 ASSPLAGGNEQF
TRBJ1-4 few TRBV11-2 ASSSRQPPTNEKLF